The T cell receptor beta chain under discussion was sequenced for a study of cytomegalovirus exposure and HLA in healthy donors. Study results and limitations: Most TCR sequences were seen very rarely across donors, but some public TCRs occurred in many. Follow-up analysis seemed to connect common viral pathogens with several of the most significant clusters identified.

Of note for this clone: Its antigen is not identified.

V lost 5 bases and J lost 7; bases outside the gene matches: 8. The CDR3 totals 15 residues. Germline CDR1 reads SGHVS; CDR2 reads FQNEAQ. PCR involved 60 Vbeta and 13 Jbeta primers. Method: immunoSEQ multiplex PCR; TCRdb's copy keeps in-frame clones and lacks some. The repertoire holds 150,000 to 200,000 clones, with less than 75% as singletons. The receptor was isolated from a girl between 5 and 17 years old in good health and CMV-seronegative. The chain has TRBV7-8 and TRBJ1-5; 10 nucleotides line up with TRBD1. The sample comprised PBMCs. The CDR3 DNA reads TGTGCCAGCAGCCTTGTGACAGGGGGCGGGCAGCCCCAGCATTTT. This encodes CASSLVTGGGQPQHF.